The rows below give T cell receptor beta chains drawn from one sample of a study of a mutant IDH1 vaccine in newly diagnosed glioma. Profiling relied on immunoSEQ multiplex PCR, and the TCRdb table lists in-frame clones only, not all of them. In the table there are 20,000 to 25,000 clones, under 80% of which are singletons. For these TCRs, the target antigens are not known. The specimen comprised peripheral blood mononuclear cells (PBMCs), sampled from a glioma patient whose treatment included an IDH1 peptide vaccine. The source is a man aged 18 to 35 with glioma. Some clones in this sample may be carry-over from other donors' samples. The CDR3 runs from the conserved cysteine through the conserved F or W. A D gene is named only where the DNA matches it firmly. The size entry is marked missing in some rows and otherwise reads once, few, many or a size class.

D | size | J | V | CDR3 | DNA
. | . | TRBJ2-7 | TRBV27 | CASSFRDSYEQYF | TGTGCCAGCAGTTTTCGGGATTCCTACGAGCAGTACTTC
TRBD1 | few | TRBJ1-1 | TRBV9 | CASSARGSHTEAFF | TGTGCCAGCAGCGCCAGGGGGTCTCACACTGAAGCTTTCTTT
TRBD2 | once | TRBJ2-5 | TRBV9 | CASSLRTSPQETQYF | TGTGCCAGCAGCCTTCGGACTAGCCCCCAAGAGACCCAGTACTTC
. | . | TRBJ1-1 | TRBV30 | CAWSANLMSGEAFF | TGTGCCTGGAGTGCCAACCTAATGTCCGGTGAAGCTTTCTTT
. | . | TRBJ2-7 | TRBV6-1 | CASSLGPIGEQYF | TGTGCCAGCAGTTTGGGGCCCATTGGGGAGCAGTACTTC
TRBD1 | . | TRBJ1-3 | TRBV25-1 | CASSELGQGRSGNTIYF | TGTGCCAGCAGTGAATTGGGACAGGGGCGCTCCGGAAACACCATATATTTT
. | few | TRBJ1-5 | TRBV7-8 | CASSLTGPHQPQHF | TGTGCCAGCAGCTTAACAGGGCCTCATCAGCCCCAGCATTTT
. | once | TRBJ1-2 | TRBV9 | CASSVVWGGGGYTF | TGTGCCAGCAGCGTAGTGTGGGGGGGCGGAGGCTACACCTTC
. | . | TRBJ1-6 | TRBV30 | CAWSVNLASPLHF | TGTGCCTGGAGTGTGAATCTGGCTTCACCCCTCCACTTT
TRBD1 | . | TRBJ2-5 | TRBV7-2 | CASSLASGTGGKTQYF | TGTGCCAGCAGCTTAGCTTCCGGGACAGGAGGAAAGACCCAGTACTTC
. | . | TRBJ1-3 | TRBV11-3 | CASSPGGPAGNTIYF | TGTGCCAGCAGCCCCGGAGGGCCAGCTGGAAACACCATATATTTT
TRBD1 | . | TRBJ2-7 | TRBV6-6 | CACDVRQGAGEQYF | TGTGCCTGCGACGTAAGGCAGGGGGCTGGCGAGCAGTACTTC
TRBD1 | few | TRBJ1-2 | TRBV19 | CASTSRGGGYYGYTF | TGTGCCAGTACCTCTAGAGGGGGCGGCTACTATGGCTACACCTTC